This TCR beta chain was recorded in a study of shared clonotypes between healthy human individuals. Regarding this clone: Antigen: not known. Within the sample, other DNA sequences also encode this same CDR3.

The V gene lost 5 bases and the J gene lost 6 bases, with 8 bases spanning the gap. The CDR3 is 11 residues long. Looked up from germline, CDR1 is DFQATT and CDR2 is SNEGSKA (reference sequence). Repertoires were generated with immunoSEQ multiplex PCR, while TCRdb's copy carries only in-frame clones and drops some. The data contain about 700,000 clones, around 67% of them singletons. Overall study results and limits: Compared with memory subsets, naive subsets generally had larger estimated richness.

This TCR came from a woman in her thirties in good health. The sample consisted of memory CD4+ T cells sorted from blood. Sample subset: CD45RA-negative fraction. This chain joins TRBV20-1 and TRBJ2-1; D remains ambiguous. CDR3 amino acids: CSASRPNEQFF. As DNA, the CDR3 is TGCAGTGCTTCAAGGCCCAATGAGCAGTTCTTC.